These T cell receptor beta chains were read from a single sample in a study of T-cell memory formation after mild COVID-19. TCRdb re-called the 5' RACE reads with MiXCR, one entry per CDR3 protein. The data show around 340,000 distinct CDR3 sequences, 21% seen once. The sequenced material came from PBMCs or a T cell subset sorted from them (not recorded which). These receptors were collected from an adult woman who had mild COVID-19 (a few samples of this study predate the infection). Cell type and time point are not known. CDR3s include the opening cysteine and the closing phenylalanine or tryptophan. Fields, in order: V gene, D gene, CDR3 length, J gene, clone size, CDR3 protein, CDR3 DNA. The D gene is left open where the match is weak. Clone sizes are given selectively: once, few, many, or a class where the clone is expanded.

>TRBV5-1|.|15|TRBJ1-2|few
CASSLGQGLNYGYTF
TGCGCCAGCAGCTTGGGGCAGGGGCTCAACTATGGCTACACCTTC
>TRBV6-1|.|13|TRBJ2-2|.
CASSEYYTGELFF
TGTGCCAGCAGTGAATACTACACCGGGGAGCTGTTTTTT
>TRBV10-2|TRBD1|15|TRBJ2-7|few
CASSHSGTGTYEQYF
TGCGCCAGCAGTCACTCCGGGACAGGGACCTACGAGCAGTACTTC
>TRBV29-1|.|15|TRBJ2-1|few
CSVEDWRGRKGEQFF
TGCAGCGTTGAAGATTGGAGGGGGCGCAAGGGTGAGCAGTTCTTC
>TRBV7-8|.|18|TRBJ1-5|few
CASSSDGTLLYSNQPQHF
TGTGCCAGCAGCTCGGACGGGACACTGCTTTATAGCAATCAGCCCCAGCATTTT
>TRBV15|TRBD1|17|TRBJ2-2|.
CATSGPGTGRDTGELFF
TGTGCCACCAGCGGACCGGGGACAGGGAGGGACACCGGGGAGCTGTTTTTT
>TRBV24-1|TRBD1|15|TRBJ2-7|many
CATSDPRDRTYEQYF
TGTGCCACCAGTGATCCAAGGGACAGAACCTACGAGCAGTACTTC
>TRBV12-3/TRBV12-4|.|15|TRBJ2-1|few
CASTPGQNSYNEQFF
TGTGCCAGCACCCCCGGACAAAACTCCTACAATGAGCAGTTCTTC
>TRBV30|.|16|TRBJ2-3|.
CAWSEPGKLSTDTQYF
TGTGCCTGGAGCGAGCCAGGGAAGCTTAGCACAGATACGCAGTATTTT
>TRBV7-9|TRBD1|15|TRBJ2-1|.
CASSPQGPTSDEQFF
TGTGCCAGCAGCCCACAGGGGCCCACCTCGGATGAGCAGTTCTTC
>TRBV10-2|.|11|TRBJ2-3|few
CASSESGTQYF
TGCGCCAGCAGTGAGTCGGGTACGCAGTATTTT
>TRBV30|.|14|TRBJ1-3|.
CAWRVTGQRNTIYF
TGTGCCTGGAGGGTAACGGGACAAAGAAACACCATATATTTT
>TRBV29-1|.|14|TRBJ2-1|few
CSVRPLSLYNEQFF
TGCAGCGTGAGACCCCTGTCTCTCTACAATGAGCAGTTCTTC
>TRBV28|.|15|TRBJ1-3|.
CASSLRTYAGNTIYF
TGTGCCAGCAGTCTCCGGACGTACGCTGGAAACACCATATATTTT
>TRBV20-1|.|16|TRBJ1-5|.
CSARVRTDTSNQPQHF
TGCAGTGCTAGAGTAAGGACTGATACTAGCAATCAGCCCCAGCATTTT
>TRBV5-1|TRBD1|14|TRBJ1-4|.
CASSPDRGDEKLFF
TGCGCCAGCAGCCCGGACAGGGGTGATGAAAAACTGTTTTTT
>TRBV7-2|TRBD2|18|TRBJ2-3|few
CASSLRGRASGFTDTQYF
TGTGCCAGCAGCCTAAGAGGGCGGGCTAGCGGATTCACAGATACGCAGTATTTT
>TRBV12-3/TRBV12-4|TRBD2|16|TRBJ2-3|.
CASSLRAGGRLDTQYF
TGTGCCAGCAGTTTAAGGGCGGGGGGACGTTTAGATACGCAGTATTTT
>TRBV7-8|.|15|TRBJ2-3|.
CASSGGGRRADTQYF
TGTGCCAGCAGCGGCGGGGGCCGAAGAGCAGATACGCAGTATTTT
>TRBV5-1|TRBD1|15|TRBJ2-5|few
CASSSLQGAAETQYF
TGCGCCAGCAGCTCTCTACAGGGGGCGGCGGAGACCCAGTACTTC
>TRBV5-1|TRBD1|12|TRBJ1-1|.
CASSSGTGQAFF
TGCGCCAGCAGCTCGGGGACAGGGCAAGCTTTCTTT
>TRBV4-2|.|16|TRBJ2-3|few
CASSQESTLATDTQYF
TGTGCCAGCAGCCAAGAGTCAACTCTTGCCACAGATACGCAGTATTTT
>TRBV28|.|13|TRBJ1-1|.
CASKVPGGTEAFF
TGTGCCAGCAAGGTCCCCGGGGGCACTGAAGCTTTCTTT
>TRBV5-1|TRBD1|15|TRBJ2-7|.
CASSRRQGAGGEQYF
TGCGCCAGCAGCAGAAGACAGGGTGCTGGAGGCGAGCAGTACTTC
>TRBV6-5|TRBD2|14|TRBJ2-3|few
CASSLSHGRDTQYF
TGTGCCAGCAGTTTGTCGCACGGGAGGGATACGCAGTATTTT
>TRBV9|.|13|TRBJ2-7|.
CAERQAALIEQYF
TGTGCCGAAAGACAGGCGGCTCTCATTGAGCAGTACTTC
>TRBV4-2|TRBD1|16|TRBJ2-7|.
CASSQVPGQGAPEQYF
TGTGCCAGCAGCCAAGTTCCTGGACAGGGGGCGCCCGAGCAGTACTTC
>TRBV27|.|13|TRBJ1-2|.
CASSLHENYGYTF
TGTGCCAGCAGTTTACACGAGAACTATGGCTACACCTTC
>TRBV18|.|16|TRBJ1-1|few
CASSPMSQGMGAEAFF
TGTGCCAGCTCACCAATGTCTCAGGGGATGGGTGCTGAAGCTTTCTTT
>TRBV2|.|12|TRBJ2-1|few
CASTETGPEQFF
TGTGCCAGTACGGAGACGGGGCCTGAGCAGTTCTTC
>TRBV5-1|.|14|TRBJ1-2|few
CASSSGLGDRGYTF
TGCGCCAGCAGCTCGGGACTGGGGGATAGAGGCTACACCTTC
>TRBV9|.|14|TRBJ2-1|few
CASSVAEGYNEQFF
TGTGCCAGCAGCGTAGCTGAGGGGTACAATGAGCAGTTCTTC
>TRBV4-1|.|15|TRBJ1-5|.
CASSQGLVGRQPQHF
TGCGCCAGCAGCCAAGGATTGGTAGGGCGGCAGCCCCAGCATTTT
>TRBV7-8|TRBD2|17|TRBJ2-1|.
CASSSSSGGAPRDEQFF
TGTGCCAGCAGCTCATCTAGCGGGGGGGCCCCTCGGGATGAGCAGTTCTTC
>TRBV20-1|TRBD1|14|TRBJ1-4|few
CSAPTGASWEKLFF
TGCAGTGCTCCTACAGGGGCGTCGTGGGAAAAACTGTTTTTT
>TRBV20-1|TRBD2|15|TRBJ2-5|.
CSAFPLAGQQETQYF
TGCAGTGCGTTCCCTCTAGCGGGACAGCAAGAGACCCAGTACTTC
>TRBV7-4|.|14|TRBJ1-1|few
CASRPPGGNTEAFF
TGTGCCAGCAGACCTCCGGGGGGGAACACTGAAGCTTTCTTT
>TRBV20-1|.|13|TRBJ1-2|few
CSASPVVGYGYTF
TGCAGTGCTAGTCCCGTAGTCGGCTATGGCTACACCTTC
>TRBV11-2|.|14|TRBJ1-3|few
CASRSLRAGNTIYF
TGTGCCAGCAGAAGCCTAAGGGCTGGAAACACCATATATTTT
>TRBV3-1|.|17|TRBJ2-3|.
CASSPGAFWRESDTQYF
TGTGCCAGCAGCCCGGGGGCTTTTTGGCGGGAATCAGATACGCAGTATTTT
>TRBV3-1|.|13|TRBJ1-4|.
CASSQREDEKLFF
TGTGCCAGCAGCCAACGAGAGGATGAAAAACTGTTTTTT
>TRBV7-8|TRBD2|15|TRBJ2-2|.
CASSLRREGAGELFF
TGTGCCAGCAGCTTACGGCGGGAGGGCGCCGGGGAGCTGTTTTTT
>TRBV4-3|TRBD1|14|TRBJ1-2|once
CASSQEAGGRGYTF
TGCGCCAGCAGCCAAGAGGCAGGGGGCCGAGGCTACACCTTC
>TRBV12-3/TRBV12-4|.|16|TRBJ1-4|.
CASSLEGTSEREKLFF
TGTGCCAGCAGTTTAGAGGGGACATCGGAGAGAGAAAAACTGTTTTTT
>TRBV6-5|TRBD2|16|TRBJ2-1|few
CASSDLAGPPHNEQFF
TGTGCCAGCAGCGACCTAGCGGGGCCCCCCCACAATGAGCAGTTCTTC
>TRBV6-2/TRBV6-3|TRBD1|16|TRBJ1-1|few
CASSYWDRGLNTEAFF
TGTGCCAGCAGTTACTGGGACAGGGGATTGAACACTGAAGCTTTCTTT
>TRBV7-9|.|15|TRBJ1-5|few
CASSPARYGNQPQHF
TGTGCCAGCAGCCCTGCCAGGTATGGCAATCAGCCCCAGCATTTT
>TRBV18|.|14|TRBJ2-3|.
CASSPPTGEETQYF
TGTGCCAGCTCACCACCAACGGGCGAAGAGACCCAGTATTTT
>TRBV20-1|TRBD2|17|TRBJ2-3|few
CSAPDPARTRFTDTQYF
TGCAGTGCTCCCGATCCCGCTAGGACTAGATTCACAGATACGCAGTATTTT
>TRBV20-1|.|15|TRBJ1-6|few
CSARVDTSSNSPLHF
TGCAGTGCTAGAGTAGACACCTCCAGTAATTCACCCCTCCACTTT
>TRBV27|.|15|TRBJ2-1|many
CASSLTETIIDEQFF
TGTGCCAGCAGTCTCACAGAGACGATTATCGATGAGCAGTTCTTC
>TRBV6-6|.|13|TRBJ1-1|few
CASPRGANTEAFF
TGTGCCAGCCCTAGGGGGGCGAACACTGAAGCTTTCTTT
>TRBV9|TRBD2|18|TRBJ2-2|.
CASSVGFGRGGPSGELFF
TGTGCCAGCAGCGTAGGATTCGGGCGGGGGGGCCCATCCGGGGAGCTGTTTTTT
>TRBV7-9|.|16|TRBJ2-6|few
CASSPLAASGANVLTF
TGTGCCAGCAGCCCTTTGGCAGCCTCTGGGGCCAACGTCCTGACTTTC
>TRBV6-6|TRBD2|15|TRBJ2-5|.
CASSQSGGIGETQYF
TGTGCCAGCAGCCAAAGCGGGGGGATTGGGGAGACCCAGTACTTC
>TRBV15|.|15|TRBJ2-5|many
CATSRDITEQETQYF
TGTGCCACCAGCAGAGATATAACAGAACAAGAGACCCAGTACTTC
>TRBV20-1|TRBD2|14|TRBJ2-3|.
CSAKAGGRGDTQYF
TGCAGTGCCAAAGCGGGGGGTAGGGGAGATACGCAGTATTTT